A selection of T cell receptor beta chains follows, all from one sample in a study of cytomegalovirus exposure and HLA in healthy donors. Clones were sequenced by immunoSEQ multiplex PCR, and TCRdb holds only the in-frame ones, with some missing. Of approximately 160,000 clones in the sample, more than 75% were seen once. Sequences were obtained from PBMCs. Receptors originate from a girl under 18 in good health and CMV-seropositive. Both conserved end residues are part of each CDR3. The order of the fields is V gene, clone size, D gene, J gene, CDR3 protein, CDR3 DNA. A D gene is named only where the DNA matches it firmly. A row's size may be missing; if present it is once, few, many or a size class.

V gene: TRBV28; clone size: few; D gene: TRBD1; J gene: TRBJ1-2; CDR3 protein: CASSRRTGTGGGYGYTF; CDR3 DNA: TGTGCCAGCAGCCGCAGGACGGGGACAGGGGGCGGCTATGGCTACACCTTC
V gene: TRBV4-3; clone size: NA; D gene: TRBD1; J gene: TRBJ2-3; CDR3 protein: CASSQVDRGLTDTQYF; CDR3 DNA: TGCGCCAGCAGCCAAGTTGACAGGGGGTTGACAGATACGCAGTATTTT
V gene: TRBV18; clone size: NA; D gene: TRBD1; J gene: TRBJ1-1; CDR3 protein: CASSSGTVNTEAFF; CDR3 DNA: TGTGCCAGCTCATCCGGGACAGTAAACACTGAAGCTTTCTTT
V gene: TRBV6-5; clone size: NA; D gene: NA; J gene: TRBJ2-1; CDR3 protein: CASSYGPSGSEQFF; CDR3 DNA: TGTGCCAGCAGTTACGGGCCATCGGGGAGTGAGCAGTTCTTC
V gene: TRBV7-8; clone size: NA; D gene: NA; J gene: TRBJ1-4; CDR3 protein: CASSSYPRTGEVAKLFF; CDR3 DNA: TGTGCCAGCAGCTCTTACCCTAGGACGGGAGAGGTGGCAAAACTGTTTTTT
V gene: TRBV7-9; clone size: NA; D gene: TRBD1; J gene: TRBJ2-2; CDR3 protein: CASSLDRWQGDTGELFF; CDR3 DNA: TGTGCCAGCAGCTTAGATCGGTGGCAGGGGGACACCGGGGAGCTGTTTTTT
V gene: TRBV6-1; clone size: NA; D gene: TRBD1; J gene: TRBJ1-1; CDR3 protein: CASSEVGQGGTEAFF; CDR3 DNA: TGTGCCAGCAGTGAAGTGGGACAGGGAGGTACTGAAGCTTTCTTT
V gene: TRBV7-6; clone size: NA; D gene: TRBD1; J gene: TRBJ2-6; CDR3 protein: CASSYHPGQASSGANVLTF; CDR3 DNA: TGTGCCAGCAGCTATCATCCGGGACAGGCCTCCTCTGGGGCCAACGTCCTGACTTTC
V gene: TRBV5-1; clone size: NA; D gene: NA; J gene: TRBJ2-2; CDR3 protein: CASSLSRTANTGELFF; CDR3 DNA: TGCGCCAGCAGCTTGAGTCGGACAGCGAACACCGGGGAGCTGTTTTTT
V gene: TRBV6-5; clone size: few; D gene: TRBD1; J gene: TRBJ2-7; CDR3 protein: CASSRQDRAGYEQYF; CDR3 DNA: TGTGCCAGCAGTCGCCAGGACAGGGCGGGCTACGAGCAGTACTTC
V gene: TRBV7-2; clone size: NA; D gene: TRBD1; J gene: TRBJ1-2; CDR3 protein: CASSLGGQGAYGYTF; CDR3 DNA: TGTGCCAGCAGCTTAGGGGGTCAGGGGGCCTATGGCTACACCTTC
V gene: TRBV19; clone size: few; D gene: NA; J gene: TRBJ1-4; CDR3 protein: CASSTRWEKLFF; CDR3 DNA: TGTGCCAGTAGTACGAGGTGGGAAAAACTGTTTTTT
V gene: TRBV28; clone size: NA; D gene: NA; J gene: TRBJ1-2; CDR3 protein: CASYQSGGYGYTF; CDR3 DNA: TGTGCCAGCTATCAATCGGGTGGCTATGGCTACACCTTC
V gene: TRBV7-3; clone size: NA; D gene: TRBD2; J gene: TRBJ2-1; CDR3 protein: CASSAAGAYEQFF; CDR3 DNA: TGTGCCAGCAGCGCAGCGGGAGCCTATGAGCAGTTCTTC
V gene: TRBV4-3; clone size: NA; D gene: TRBD1; J gene: TRBJ2-7; CDR3 protein: CASSQDFAGGYEQYF; CDR3 DNA: TGCGCCAGCAGCCAAGATTTTGCAGGGGGCTACGAGCAGTACTTC
V gene: TRBV7-7; clone size: NA; D gene: NA; J gene: TRBJ1-2; CDR3 protein: CASSRLRSGDDGYTF; CDR3 DNA: TGTGCTAGCAGCCGTCTACGATCAGGGGACGATGGCTACACCTTC